These 20 T cell receptor beta chains originate from one sample sequenced in a study of radiation and T cells in renal cell carcinoma. Time point meaning: blood 2 weeks post-SBRT. Treatment described: 15 Gy SBRT to primary tumor, nephrectomy 4 weeks later. TCRdb's table, derived via immunoSEQ multiplex PCR, lists solely in-frame clones and lacks some. The sample holds roughly 120,000 clones; approximately 78% are singletons and the top ten take under 2.5%. Here the sequenced sample was blood, taken from a patient whose treatment included radiotherapy and nephrectomy. These receptors were obtained from a woman aged 60 to 75 with renal cell carcinoma.

The chain is built from TRBV27 and TRBJ2-7, with a tentative D call TRBD1 (6 bases). This CDR3 contains 15 residues. Germline assignment: CDR1 MNHEY and CDR2 SMNVEV (reference sequence). Trimming removed 8 bases from V and 3 bases from J, with 20 bases in between. This CDR3 is CASGGTTKGHYEQYF. The CDR3 DNA reads as TGTGCCAGCGGTGGGACAACCAAAGGGCACTACGAGCAGTACTTC.

The sample holds one count of this clone. The rearrangement joins TRBV5-1 to TRBJ2-7; TRBD1 matches 7 bases. The V segment lost 3 bases and the J segment 0 bases; nucleotides outside the gene matches: 3. The germline CDR1 and CDR2 sequences are SGHRS and YFSETQ. This CDR3 comprises 14 residues. CDR3 nucleotide sequence: TGCGCCAGCAGCTGGACAGGAAGCTCCTACGAGCAGTACTTC. This gives the protein CASSWTGSSYEQYF.

This clone was recorded once. This chain connects TRBV4-2 to TRBJ2-5; D may correspond to TRBD1 or TRBD2 (6 bases each). This CDR3 contains 14 residues. Germline CDR1 and CDR2: LGHNA and YNFKEQ. The V gene lost 4 bases and the J gene lost 1 base, with 10 bases spanning the gap. The CDR3 bases are TGTGCCAGCAGCCCCGGGGGCACCCAAGAGACCCAGTACTTC. The encoded protein is CASSPGGTQETQYF.

This sequence joins TRBV7-2 and TRBJ2-7, with 7 bases lining up with TRBD1. The CDR3 spans 14 residues. Germline loops: CDR1 SGHTA, CDR2 FQGNSA. After removal of 5 bases from V and 2 bases from J, the junction contained 6 bases not matched to a gene. The CDR3 DNA follows: TGTGCCAGCAGCCTTGGACAGGTCCCCTACGAGCAGTACTTC. It specifies CASSLGQVPYEQYF. Full variable domain (outside the CDR3, taken from reference TRBV7-2 and TRBJ2-7): GAGVSQSPSNKVTEKGKDVELRCDPISGHTALYWYRQSLGQGLEFLIYFQGNSAPDKSGLPSDRFSAERTGGSVSTLTIQRTQQEDSAVYLCASSLGQVPYEQYFGPGTRLTVT.

The chain has TRBV28 and TRBJ2-1; 12 nucleotides line up with TRBD2. The ends lost 3 bases at V and 10 bases at J; junction bases unmatched: 10. Germline CDR1 reads MDHEN; CDR2 reads SYDVKM. This CDR3 contains 16 residues. The CDR3 DNA sequence: TGTGCCAGCAGTTTTAGATCGGCACTAGCGGGAGGCGAGCAGTTCTTC. This gives the protein CASSFRSALAGGEQFF. The whole variable domain, remainder taken from reference TRBV28 and TRBJ2-1, is DVKVTQSSRYLVKRTGEKVFLECVQDMDHENMFWYRQDPGLGLRLIYFSYDVKMKEKGDIPEGYSVSREKKERFSLILESASTNQTSMYLCASSFRSALAGGEQFFGPGTRLTVL.

The rearrangement uses TRBV2 and TRBJ1-4; no definite D call. V was cut by 4 bases and J by 6 bases, with 9 bases left in between. The CDR3 extends over 13 amino acids. Germline values: CDR1 SNHLY, CDR2 FYNNEI. The CDR3 sequence is CASSAGPHEKLFF. In nucleotides, the CDR3 is TGTGCCAGCAGTGCGGGCCCACATGAAAAACTGTTTTTT.

This chain joins TRBV10-3 and TRBJ2-5; a possible D gene is TRBD1 (5 bases). The CDR3 spans 13 residues. The germline gives CDR1 ENHRY, CDR2 SYGVKD. V lost 3 bases and J lost 4, with 9 bases in between. In DNA, the CDR3 is TGTGCCATCAGTGAAGCAAGGGGAGAGACCCAGTACTTC. Translating it yields CAISEARGETQYF.

Notes on this clone: At the DNA level, this CDR3 is encoded by other sequences in the same sample as well. The rearrangement uses TRBV5-1 and TRBJ1-3; TRBD1 might be the D (5 bases). V was pared by 2 bases and J by 2 bases, with 14 bases between. The germline V gene encodes CDR1 SGHRS and CDR2 YFSETQ. The CDR3 has 16 amino acids. The CDR3 DNA reads as TGCGCCAGCAGCTTAATGCAGGGCTTAACTGGAAACACCATATATTTT. This codes for CASSLMQGLTGNTIYF.

A single count supports this clone. The J gene is TRBJ2-1, the V gene TRBV11-2; 11 positions agree with TRBD1. The CDR3 is 15 amino acids. Germline V lookup: CDR1 SGHAT, CDR2 FQNNGV. Trimming took 5 bases from V and 6 from J; bases not matched to a gene: 6. CDR3 loop: CASSLGTGGLNEQFF. The CDR3, as DNA: TGTGCCAGCAGCCTCGGGACAGGGGGTCTCAATGAGCAGTTCTTC. The variable domain in full, with the rest retrieved from reference TRBV11-2 and TRBJ2-1, is EAGVAQSPRYKIIEKRQSVAFWCNPISGHATLYWYQQILGQGPKLLIQFQNNGVVDDSQLPKDRFSAERLKGVDSTLKIQPAKLEDSAVYLCASSLGTGGLNEQFFGPGTRLTVL.

This sequence joins TRBV7-9 and TRBJ1-2; D is unclear. The CDR3 spans 16 residues. The V gene's germline CDR1 is SEHNR and CDR2 FQNEAQ (reference sequence). V gave up 5 bases and J gave up 3 bases, with 19 bases separating them. The CDR3 bases are TGTGCCAGCAGCCCTCCGAGCGCCCCTGGGGACTATGGCTACACCTTC. Translating it yields CASSPPSAPGDYGYTF. Using reference TRBV7-9 and TRBJ1-2 for the parts outside the CDR3, the full variable domain is DTGVSQNPRHKITKRGQNVTFRCDPISEHNRLYWYRQTLGQGPEFLTYFQNEAQLEKSRLLSDRFSAERPKGSFSTLEIQRTEQGDSAMYLCASSPPSAPGDYGYTFGSGTRLTVV.

The chain has TRBV9 and TRBJ1-3; D gene ambiguous. The CDR3 is 13 residues long. V was shortened by 2 bases and J by 4 bases, with 7 bases between the two germline ends. From germline, CDR1 is SGDLS and CDR2 YYNGEE. CDR3 nucleotides: TGTGCCAGCAGCGTTACGACAGGAAACACCATATATTTT. Residues: CASSVTTGNTIYF.

CDR3 loop: CASSIRSGGRTDTQYF. DNA of the CDR3: TGTGCCAGTAGTATTCGCTCAGGGGGACGGACAGATACGCAGTATTTT. The chain has TRBV19 and TRBJ2-3, with 7 positions matching TRBD1. CDR1 is LNHDA and CDR2 is SQIVND in the germline V gene (reference sequence). This CDR3 is built from 16 residues. V shed 3 bases and J 3 bases; nucleotides not matched to a gene: 9.

The V call is TRBV30, the J call TRBJ1-6, with TRBD1 identical over 7 bases. From germline, CDR1 is GTSNPN and CDR2 SVGIG (reference sequence). The length of the CDR3 is 14 residues. J gave up 10 bases and V 1 base, and 7 bases lay outside the gene matches. This chain's CDR3 is CAWSETTGQSPLHF. CDR3 nucleotides: TGTGCCTGGAGTGAAACGACAGGGCAATCACCCCTCCACTTT.

V and J are TRBV6-5 and TRBJ1-1; maybe TRBD1 (6 bases). CDR3 size: 13 residues. Trimming left V 4 bases short and J 8 bases short, with 14 bases between. CDR1 is MNHEY and CDR2 is SVGAGI in the germline V gene. The DNA of the CDR3 is TGTGCCAGCAGTTGGGGGCGGCAATACGAAGCTTTCTTT. It encodes CASSWGRQYEAFF.

The CDR3 DNA follows: TGTGCCAGCAGTTTCGACAGGTCCACCTACGAGCAGTACTTC. This codes for CASSFDRSTYEQYF. The rearrangement uses TRBV27 and TRBJ2-7; a weak D match, TRBD1 (6 bases). V was shortened by 3 bases and J by 2 bases, with 11 bases between the two germline ends. The CDR3 is made up of 14 amino acids. Germline CDR1 is MNHEY and CDR2 is SMNVEV (reference sequence).

V gene TRBV28 combines with J gene TRBJ2-7; the match to TRBD1 covers 7 bases. V was clipped by 5 bases and J by 3 bases; unmatched bases: 7. There are 14 residues in the CDR3. Germline values: CDR1 MDHEN, CDR2 SYDVKM. CDR3 in amino acids: CASSPPGQNYEQYF. DNA for the CDR3: TGTGCCAGCAGTCCTCCGGGACAGAACTACGAGCAGTACTTC. The full variable domain, completed using reference TRBV28 and TRBJ2-7, is DVKVTQSSRYLVKRTGEKVFLECVQDMDHENMFWYRQDPGLGLRLIYFSYDVKMKEKGDIPEGYSVSREKKERFSLILESASTNQTSMYLCASSPPGQNYEQYFGPGTRLTVT.

The chain links TRBV5-1 to TRBJ1-1, with D perhaps TRBD1 (6 bases). CDR1 is SGHRS and CDR2 is YFSETQ in the germline V gene. The CDR3 runs to 15 residues. V was trimmed by 7 bases and J by 1 base, leaving 17 bases between them. CDR3 nucleotides: TGCGCCAGCGGCCAGGCTGGGGGCAGGAACACTGAAGCTTTCTTT. Translation gives CASGQAGGRNTEAFF.

This rearrangement joins TRBV2 to TRBJ2-5; D unresolved. The CDR3 is made up of 13 amino acids. Germline values: CDR1 SNHLY, CDR2 FYNNEI. Trimming shortened V by 4 bases and J by 7 bases, and 13 bases separated the two germline ends. The CDR3 nucleotides are TGTGCCAGCAGTGTCGGGCCCGGTGGGACCCAGTACTTC. This translates into CASSVGPGGTQYF. Drawing the rest from reference TRBV2 and TRBJ2-5, the complete variable domain is EPEVTQTPSHQVTQMGQEVILRCVPISNHLYFYWYRQILGQKVEFLVSFYNNEISEKSEIFDDQFSVERPDGSNFTLKIRSTKLEDSAMYFCASSVGPGGTQYFGPGTRLLVL.

V usage is TRBV9 and J usage is TRBJ1-3; 11 positions match TRBD1. Germline V CDR1 and CDR2: SGDLS, YYNGEE. This CDR3 contains 16 residues. With 4 bases clipped from V and 4 bases from J, the junction kept 7 bases outside the gene matches. CDR3 protein: CASSPGQGAAGNTIYF. Written as DNA, the CDR3 is TGTGCCAGCAGCCCCGGACAGGGGGCAGCAGGAAACACCATATATTTT.

This sequence joins TRBV14 and TRBJ2-7; D call uncertain. Looked up from germline, CDR1 is SGHDN and CDR2 is FVKESK. Trimming removed 1 base from V and 3 bases from J, with 4 bases in between. This CDR3 is 12 amino acids long. The CDR3 here is CASSQGGYEQYF. The CDR3 DNA reads as TGTGCCAGCAGCCAAGGAGGCTACGAGCAGTACTTC.